Reported below is one T cell receptor beta chain. The data originate from a study of blood T cell repertoires in COVID-19. Turning to the study itself: Acute and convalescent COVID-19 samples came from the United States, Italy and Spain. T cells, B-cell-depleted T cells, or PBMCs provided the cDNA or gDNA that served as material.

Authors' processing steps: Reference gene primers were amplified, and this amplification served to estimate nucleated cell counts. Using immunoSEQ multiplex PCR, the repertoire was profiled, and TCRdb retains in-frame clones only, with some absent. The DNA was the basis for D and trimming; V, J and clone size are from that table. The data show around 65,000 clones, around 90% seen once. The CDR3 totals 13 residues. Deletions cut 6 bases from V and 3 bases from J, with 11 bases between. This sequence was found in a human donor in a cohort sampled during active COVID-19. The chain couples TRBV12-3 or TRBV12-4 to TRBJ2-5, with D possibly matching TRBD2 (6 bases). Sequencing input: peripheral blood. DNA of the CDR3: TGTGCCAGCAGCCGCCCGGGGGAAGAGACCCAGTACTTC. As protein: CASSRPGEETQYF.